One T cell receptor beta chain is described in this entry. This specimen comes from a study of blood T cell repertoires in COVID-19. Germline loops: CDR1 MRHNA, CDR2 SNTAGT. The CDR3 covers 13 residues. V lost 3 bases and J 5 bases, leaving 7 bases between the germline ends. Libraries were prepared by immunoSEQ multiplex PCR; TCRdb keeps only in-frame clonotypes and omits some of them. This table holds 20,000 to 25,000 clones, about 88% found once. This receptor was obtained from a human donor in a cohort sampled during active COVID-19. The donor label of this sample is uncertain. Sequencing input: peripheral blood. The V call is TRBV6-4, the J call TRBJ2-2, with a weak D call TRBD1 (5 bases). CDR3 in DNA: TGTGCCAGCAGTGAAAAGGGGACCGGGGAGCTGTTTTTT. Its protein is CASSEKGTGELFF.